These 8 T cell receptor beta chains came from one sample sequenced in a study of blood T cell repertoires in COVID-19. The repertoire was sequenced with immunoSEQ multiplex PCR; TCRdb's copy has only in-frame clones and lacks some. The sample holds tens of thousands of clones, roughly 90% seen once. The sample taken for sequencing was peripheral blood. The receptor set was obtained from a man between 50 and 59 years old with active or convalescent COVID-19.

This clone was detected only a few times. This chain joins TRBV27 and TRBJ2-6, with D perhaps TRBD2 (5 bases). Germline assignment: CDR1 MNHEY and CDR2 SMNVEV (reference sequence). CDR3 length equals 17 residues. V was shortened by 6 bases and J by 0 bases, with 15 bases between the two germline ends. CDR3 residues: CASSRGLENSGANVLTF. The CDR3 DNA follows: TGTGCCAGCAGCCGGGGTCTCGAAAACTCTGGGGCCAACGTCCTGACTTTC.

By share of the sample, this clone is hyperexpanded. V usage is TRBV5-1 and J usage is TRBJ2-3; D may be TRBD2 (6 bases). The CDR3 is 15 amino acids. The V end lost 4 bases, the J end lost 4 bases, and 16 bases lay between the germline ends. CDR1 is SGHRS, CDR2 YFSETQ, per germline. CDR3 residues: CASSTEGQGPDTQYF. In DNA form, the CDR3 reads TGCGCCAGCAGCACGGAGGGCCAGGGCCCAGATACGCAGTATTTT. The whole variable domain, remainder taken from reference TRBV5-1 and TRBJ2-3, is KAGVTQTPRYLIKTRGQQVTLSCSPISGHRSVSWYQQTPGQGLQFLFEYFSETQRNKGNFPGRFSGRQFSNSRSEMNVSTLELGDSALYLCASSTEGQGPDTQYFGPGTRLTVL.

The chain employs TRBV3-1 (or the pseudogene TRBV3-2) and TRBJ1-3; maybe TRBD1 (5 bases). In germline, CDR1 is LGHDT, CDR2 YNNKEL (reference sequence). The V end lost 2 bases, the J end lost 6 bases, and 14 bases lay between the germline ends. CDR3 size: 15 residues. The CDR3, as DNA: TGTGCCAGCAGCCAACAGGGAACACGGGCAAACACCATATATTTT. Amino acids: CASSQQGTRANTIYF.

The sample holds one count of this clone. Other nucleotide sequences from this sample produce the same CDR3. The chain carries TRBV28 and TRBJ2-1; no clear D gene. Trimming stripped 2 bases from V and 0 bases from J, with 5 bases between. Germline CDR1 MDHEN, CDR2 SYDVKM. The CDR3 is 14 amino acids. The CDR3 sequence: CASSLPGSYNEQFF. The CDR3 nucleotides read TGTGCCAGCAGTTTACCCGGCTCCTACAATGAGCAGTTCTTC.

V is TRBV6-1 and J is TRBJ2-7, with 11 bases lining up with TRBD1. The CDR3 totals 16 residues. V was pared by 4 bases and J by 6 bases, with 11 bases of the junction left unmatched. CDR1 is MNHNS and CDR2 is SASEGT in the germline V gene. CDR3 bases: TGTGCCAGCAGTGTGCCTGGACAGGGGGCTTTCGCCGAGCAGTACTTC. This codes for CASSVPGQGAFAEQYF.

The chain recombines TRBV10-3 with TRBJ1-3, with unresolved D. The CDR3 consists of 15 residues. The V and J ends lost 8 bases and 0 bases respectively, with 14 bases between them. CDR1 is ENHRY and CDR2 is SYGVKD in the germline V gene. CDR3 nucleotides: TGTGCCATCGAGGACGGGCGGGACTCTGGAAACACCATATATTTT. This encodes CAIEDGRDSGNTIYF.

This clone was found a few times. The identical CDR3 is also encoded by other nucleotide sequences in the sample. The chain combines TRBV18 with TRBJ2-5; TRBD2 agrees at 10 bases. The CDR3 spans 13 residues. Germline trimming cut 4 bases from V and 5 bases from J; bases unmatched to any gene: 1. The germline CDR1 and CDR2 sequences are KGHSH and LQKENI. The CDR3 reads CASSRAGGETQYF. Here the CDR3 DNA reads TGTGCCAGCTCACGAGCGGGAGGGGAGACCCAGTACTTC.

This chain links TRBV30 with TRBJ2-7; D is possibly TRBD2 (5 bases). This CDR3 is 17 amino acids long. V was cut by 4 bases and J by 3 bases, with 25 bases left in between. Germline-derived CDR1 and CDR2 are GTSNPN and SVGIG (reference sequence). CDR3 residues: CAWKSLYPQRQHYEQYF. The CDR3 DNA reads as TGTGCCTGGAAGTCACTTTATCCCCAGCGGCAGCACTACGAGCAGTACTTC. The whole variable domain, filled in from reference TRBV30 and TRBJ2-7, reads SQTIHQWPATLVQPVGSPLSLECTVEGTSNPNLYWYRQAAGRGLQLLFYSVGIGQISSEVPQNLSASRPQDRQFILSSKKLLLSDSGFYLCAWKSLYPQRQHYEQYFGPGTRLTVT.